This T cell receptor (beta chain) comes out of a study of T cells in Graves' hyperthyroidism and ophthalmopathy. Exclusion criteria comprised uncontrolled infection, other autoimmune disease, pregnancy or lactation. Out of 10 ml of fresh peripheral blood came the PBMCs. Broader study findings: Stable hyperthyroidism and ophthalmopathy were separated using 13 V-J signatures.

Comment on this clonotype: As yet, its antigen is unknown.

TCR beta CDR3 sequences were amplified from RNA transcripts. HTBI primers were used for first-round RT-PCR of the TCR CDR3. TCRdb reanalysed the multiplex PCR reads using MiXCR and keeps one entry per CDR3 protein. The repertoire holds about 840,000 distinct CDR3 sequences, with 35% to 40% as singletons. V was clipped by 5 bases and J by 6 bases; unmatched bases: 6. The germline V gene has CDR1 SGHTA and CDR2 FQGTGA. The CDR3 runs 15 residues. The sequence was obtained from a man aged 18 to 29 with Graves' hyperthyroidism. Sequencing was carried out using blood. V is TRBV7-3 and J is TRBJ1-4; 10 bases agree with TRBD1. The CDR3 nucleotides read TGTGCCAGCAGCGAGGGACAGGGGCCGGATGAAAAACTGTTTTTT. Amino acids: CASSEGQGPDEKLFF.